This TCR beta chain emerged from a study of patients and donors after allogeneic stem cell transplantation. The V gene's germline CDR1 is MNHEY and CDR2 SVGEGT. V lost 8 bases, J lost 6 bases, and 12 bases stayed unmatched. The CDR3 is 16 residues long. TCRdb processed the RT-PCR reads anew with MiXCR; each CDR3 protein has one entry. The sample carries approximately 200,000 distinct CDR3 sequences, around two fifths recorded once. This chain connects TRBV6-2 or TRBV6-3 to TRBJ1-5; 11 bases match TRBD1. The sample was blood, either unsorted or a sorted T cell fraction (not recorded which). The sequence derives from a human donor who was either an allogeneic HSCT recipient or a stem cell or donor lymphocyte infusion donor (not recorded which). It is not recorded whose cells these are; they may come from a transplant donor. The CDR3 DNA reads TGTGCCAGCCACGCCCGGGGACAGGGGGGAAGTCAGCCCCAGCATTTT. Its protein is CASHARGQGGSQPQHF.